The clone carrying this TCR beta chain was observed a handful of times. Its antigen is unknown. The sample originates from a study of T cell repertoires in cytomegalovirus infection. Overall study results and limits: HLA-C-restricted, CMV-specific TCR beta clonotypes were dominant ex vivo. The cumulative frequency of public TCR beta families distinguished individuals who carried CMV together with the relevant HLA.

Looked up from germline, CDR1 is MDHEN and CDR2 is SYDVKM. The V end was cut by 5 bases, the J end by 7 bases, with 11 bases between. This CDR3 comprises 12 residues. MiXCR, run by TCRdb on the reads, gives a single entry per CDR3 protein. The sample holds 150,000 to 200,000 distinct CDR3 sequences; roughly 21% are singletons and the top ten take roughly 25%. The chain recombines TRBV28 with TRBJ1-1; D is undetermined. The sequence came from a human donor in good health (CMV status not recorded). Some clones in this sample may be carry-over from other donors' samples. The sequenced sample was CD8+ T cells from cultured PBMCs, obtained from culture after CMV antigen stimulation. The CDR3 DNA reads TGTGCCAGCAGTAGCAAACTAGATGAAGCTTTCTTT. Protein sequence: CASSSKLDEAFF. Filled out from reference TRBV28 and TRBJ1-1, the complete variable domain reads DVKVTQSSRYLVKRTGEKVFLECVQDMDHENMFWYRQDPGLGLRLIYFSYDVKMKEKGDIPEGYSVSREKKERFSLILESASTNQTSMYLCASSSKLDEAFFGQGTRLTVV.